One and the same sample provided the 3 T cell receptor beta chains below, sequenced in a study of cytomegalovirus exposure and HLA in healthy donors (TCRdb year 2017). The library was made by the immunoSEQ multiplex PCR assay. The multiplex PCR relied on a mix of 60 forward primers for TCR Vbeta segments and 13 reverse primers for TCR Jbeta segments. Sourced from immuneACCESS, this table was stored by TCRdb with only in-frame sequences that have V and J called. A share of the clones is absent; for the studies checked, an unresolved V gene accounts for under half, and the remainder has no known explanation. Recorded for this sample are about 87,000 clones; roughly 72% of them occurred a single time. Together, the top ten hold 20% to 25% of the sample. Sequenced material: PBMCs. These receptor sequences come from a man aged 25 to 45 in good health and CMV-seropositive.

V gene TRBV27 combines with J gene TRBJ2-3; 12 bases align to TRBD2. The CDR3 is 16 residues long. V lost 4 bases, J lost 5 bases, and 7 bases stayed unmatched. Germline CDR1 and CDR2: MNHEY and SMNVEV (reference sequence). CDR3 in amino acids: CASSSLAGGRGDTQYF. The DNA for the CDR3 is TGTGCCAGCAGTTCGCTAGCGGGGGGGCGAGGAGATACGCAGTATTTT.

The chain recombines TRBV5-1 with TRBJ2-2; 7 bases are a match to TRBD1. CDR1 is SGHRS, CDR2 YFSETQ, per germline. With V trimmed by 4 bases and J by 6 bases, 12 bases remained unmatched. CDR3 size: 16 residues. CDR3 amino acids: CASSGNQGVSSGELFF. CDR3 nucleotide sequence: TGCGCCAGCAGCGGAAACCAGGGGGTGTCATCCGGGGAGCTGTTTTTT. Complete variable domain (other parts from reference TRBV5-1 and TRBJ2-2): KAGVTQTPRYLIKTRGQQVTLSCSPISGHRSVSWYQQTPGQGLQFLFEYFSETQRNKGNFPGRFSGRQFSNSRSEMNVSTLELGDSALYLCASSGNQGVSSGELFFGEGSRLTVL.

The CDR3 nucleotides are TGTGCCAGCAGCCGCGTCCCCCGAGGCACTGAAGCTTTCTTT. Its translation: CASSRVPRGTEAFF. The chain recombines TRBV7-8 with TRBJ1-1; D gene ambiguous. V was clipped by 5 bases and J by 4 bases, with 14 bases between them. The CDR3 runs 14 residues. Germline loops: CDR1 SGHVS, CDR2 FQNEAQ. Complete variable domain (other parts from reference TRBV7-8 and TRBJ1-1): GAGVSQSPRYKVAKRGQDVALRCDPISGHVSLFWYQQALGQGPEFLTYFQNEAQLDKSGLPSDRFFAERPEGSVSTLKIQRTQQEDSAVYLCASSRVPRGTEAFFGQGTRLTVV.